This T cell receptor beta chain was found in a study of cytomegalovirus exposure and HLA in healthy donors. Broader study findings: A later analysis associated 15,000 or so TCR beta sequences with HLA alleles at a 0.05 false discovery rate. Researchers had no immune exposure information except CMV serostatus available. Fewer than 200 TCR beta chains were listed as cytomegalovirus-associated.

The PCR was carried out with 60 Vbeta primers and 13 Jbeta primers. The assay was immunoSEQ multiplex PCR, and TCRdb's table has in-frame clones only and misses some. This sample carries some 200,000 clones, approximately 70% of them seen once, and the ten largest clones take around 1.9%. About this clone itself: Its target is not known.

The V gene's germline CDR1 is GTSNPN and CDR2 SVGIG (reference sequence). The CDR3 spans 13 residues. Trimming took 3 bases from V and 0 from J, leaving 8 bases between them. Among the donors, all were healthy bone marrow donors. J is TRBJ1-1 and V is TRBV30; D is perhaps TRBD1 (6 bases). The sequencing sample was made of PBMCs. The clonotype was recovered from a woman aged 25 to 39 in good health and CMV-seronegative. The CDR3 sequence is CAWRGGLNTEAFF. The CDR3 DNA sequence: TGTGCCTGGAGAGGGGGACTGAACACTGAAGCTTTCTTT.